The T cell receptor (beta chain) under discussion was sequenced for a study of T cells in Graves' hyperthyroidism and ophthalmopathy. Study details: It was at initial diagnosis, before any treatment, that peripheral blood was collected.

It was uncontrolled infection, other autoimmune disease, pregnancy or lactation that excluded patients. Diagnoses were established using clinical symptoms, serum thyroxine and TRAb, thyroid ultrasound and orbital computed tomography. Germline-derived CDR1 and CDR2 are SNHLY and FYNNEI. The ends were cut back, 1 base at V and 2 bases at J, with 8 bases in the middle. This CDR3 has 14 amino acids. It was RNA transcripts that yielded the amplified TCR beta CDR3 regions. Carried out on the TCR CDR3, a first-round RT-PCR used the HTBI primer set. In TCRdb, the multiplex PCR reads were re-called with MiXCR into one record per CDR3 protein. Seen here are hundreds of thousands of distinct CDR3 sequences, roughly a quarter observed once, and the top ten hold approximately 10%.

This TCR came from a woman in her 30s with Graves' ophthalmopathy. The chain employs TRBV2 and TRBJ2-5; possible D gene TRBD2, 6 bases. The material sequenced was blood. CDR3 sequence reads: CASSEGTIQETQYF. Written as DNA, the CDR3 is TGTGCCAGCAGTGAAGGGACTATTCAAGAGACCCAGTACTTC.